The 18 T cell receptor beta chains in this list originate from one sample, sequenced in a study of T-cell reconstitution after alpha-beta-depleted transplantation in children. Preparation of the TCRbeta library was carried out with unique molecular identifiers. TCRdb re-analysed the PCR reads in MiXCR, keeping a single row per CDR3 protein. The sample lists 150,000 to 200,000 distinct CDR3 sequences; approximately 7% were seen once. Sequenced material: PBMCs from the stem cell graft donor, taken from the stem cell graft. These TCRs come from a human donor who donated a stem cell graft to a child with Wiskott-Aldrich syndrome.

This clonotype was detected ten times or more. The chain links TRBV20-1 to TRBJ2-1, with 9 bases fitting TRBD2. The CDR3 loop spans 16 amino acids. Per germline, CDR1 DFQATT and CDR2 SNEGSKA (reference sequence). The V gene end was trimmed by 0 bases and the J gene end by 5 bases; junction bases not matched to a gene: 8. The CDR3 reads CSARDFAGGSNNEQFF. The CDR3 nucleotides are TGCAGTGCTAGAGATTTTGCGGGAGGGAGCAACAATGAGCAGTTCTTC.

This clonotype was detected many times. The V gene is TRBV12-3 or TRBV12-4, the J gene TRBJ2-7; D not resolved. The CDR3 has 15 amino acids. V was pared by 6 bases and J by 3 bases, with 18 bases between. CDR3 DNA: TGTGCCAGCAGCCTGGATGGTCTACCGGACTACGAGCAGTACTTC. Its protein is CASSLDGLPDYEQYF.

The chain has TRBV5-1 and TRBJ2-1; TRBD2 aligns across 9 bases. The germline V gene encodes CDR1 SGHRS and CDR2 YFSETQ. The CDR3 has 16 amino acids. V shed 5 bases and J 7 bases; nucleotides not matched to a gene: 13. This CDR3 reads CASRQRPGTSINEQFF. Here the CDR3 DNA reads TGCGCCAGCAGACAAAGACCCGGGACTAGCATTAATGAGCAGTTCTTC.

This clonotype was found many times. The V and J genes are TRBV10-3 and TRBJ2-1; D call uncertain. CDR3 length equals 11 residues. Germline V gene sequence: CDR1 ENHRY, CDR2 SYGVKD. V was cut by 0 bases and J by 7 bases, with 1 base left in between. This CDR3 is CAISESNEQFF. As DNA, the CDR3 is TGTGCCATCAGTGAGTCAAATGAGCAGTTCTTC.

This clonotype was observed a few times. The chain couples TRBV20-1 to TRBJ2-7, with D possibly being TRBD1 (5 bases). CDR3 length: 17 residues. Trimming shortened V by 0 bases and J by 0 bases, and 18 bases separated the two germline ends. Per the germline V gene, CDR1 is DFQATT and CDR2 is SNEGSKA (reference sequence). CDR3 DNA: TGCAGTGCTAGAGATCCACGGACATTCTATTTCTCCTACGAGCAGTACTTC. Its protein product is CSARDPRTFYFSYEQYF.

This clonotype has at least ten counts. The chain joins TRBV7-2 to TRBJ2-7; D tentatively reads TRBD1 or TRBD2 (5 bases each). From germline, CDR1 is SGHTA and CDR2 FQGNSA. V shed 1 base and J shed 4 bases, with 11 bases lying between them. This CDR3 comprises 14 residues. The CDR3 sequence: CASSLEGTNYEQYF. The CDR3 DNA follows: TGTGCCAGCAGCTTAGAGGGGACCAATTACGAGCAGTACTTC.

This clonotype was recorded at least ten times. The V and J genes are TRBV5-1 and TRBJ2-3; D might be TRBD2 (5 bases). The CDR3 loop spans 15 amino acids. With 3 bases removed from V and 2 bases from J, the gap between germline ends came to 13 bases. Germline loops: CDR1 SGHRS, CDR2 YFSETQ. For the CDR3, the DNA is TGCGCCAGCAGCTGGACTCTTACTCTCACAGATACGCAGTATTTT. Its protein is CASSWTLTLTDTQYF. Variable domain in full (rest from reference TRBV5-1 and TRBJ2-3): KAGVTQTPRYLIKTRGQQVTLSCSPISGHRSVSWYQQTPGQGLQFLFEYFSETQRNKGNFPGRFSGRQFSNSRSEMNVSTLELGDSALYLCASSWTLTLTDTQYFGPGTRLTVL.

The sample holds a few counts of this clonotype. The rearrangement uses TRBV11-2 and TRBJ2-3; 11 bases align to TRBD2. The CDR3 has 16 amino acids. J gave up 5 bases and V 5 bases, and 9 bases lay outside the gene matches. CDR1 and CDR2 from the germline V gene are SGHAT and FQNNGV. The CDR3 DNA reads as TGTGCCAGCAGCCTTTTTAGCGGGGGGGTCAGAGATACGCAGTATTTT. This sequence encodes CASSLFSGGVRDTQYF.

In this sample, this clonotype turned up many times. The chain joins TRBV5-1 to TRBJ2-5, with TRBD1 identical over 7 bases. Germline-derived CDR1 and CDR2 are SGHRS and YFSETQ. The CDR3 has 14 amino acids. J gave up 5 bases and V 5 bases, and 9 bases lay outside the gene matches. The CDR3 region has the DNA TGCGCCAGCAGGCCAGGGGGTGGTTTTGAGACCCAGTACTTC. Translation: CASRPGGGFETQYF.

This clonotype came up a few times. This chain connects TRBV4-1 to TRBJ1-1; no firm D call. V lost 1 base and J lost 0, with 9 bases in between. From germline, CDR1 is MGHRA and CDR2 YSYEKL. This CDR3 region has 15 residues. The CDR3, as DNA: TGCGCCAGCAGCCAAGCTTACCAGTTGAACACTGAAGCTTTCTTT. Protein: CASSQAYQLNTEAFF.

In this sample, this clonotype turned up many times. The genes are TRBV6-5 and TRBJ2-2; D is perhaps TRBD2 (5 bases). V was clipped by 3 bases and J by 5 bases, with 13 bases between them. Germline CDR1 MNHEY, CDR2 SVGAGI. The CDR3 extends over 15 amino acids. Here the CDR3 reads CASSYRSRGTGELFF. As DNA, the CDR3 is TGTGCCAGCAGTTATCGGAGTAGAGGGACCGGGGAGCTGTTTTTT.

A few counts support this clonotype. This chain links TRBV3-1 with TRBJ2-4; D is undetermined. Germline V gene sequence: CDR1 LGHDT, CDR2 YNNKEL (reference sequence). V lost 4 bases and J 9 bases, leaving 13 bases between the germline ends. This CDR3 is 13 amino acids long. The CDR3 region is CASSRSRVAIQYF. The CDR3 DNA reads as TGTGCCAGCAGCCGCAGTAGGGTGGCCATTCAGTACTTC.

This clonotype was counted many times. The V call is TRBV20-1, the J call TRBJ2-1; 8 nucleotides match TRBD2. CDR1 and CDR2 (germline): DFQATT, SNEGSKA (reference sequence). J gave up 2 bases and V 0 bases, and 6 bases lay outside the gene matches. The CDR3 consists of 16 residues. CDR3 nucleotides: TGCAGTGCTAGAGATGAGGTAGCGGGGACCTACAATGAGCAGTTCTTC. Its protein is CSARDEVAGTYNEQFF.

This clonotype was counted at least ten times. The chain recombines TRBV7-9 with TRBJ2-5; weak D call: TRBD1 (6 bases). Germline loops: CDR1 SEHNR, CDR2 FQNEAQ (reference sequence). V lost 5 bases, J lost 3 bases, and 10 bases lay in between. The CDR3 is 13 amino acids. For the CDR3, the DNA is TGTGCCAGCAGCCGAAGGACAGAAGAGACCCAGTACTTC. Translating gives CASSRRTEETQYF.

The table lists this clonotype with many counts. CDR3 coding DNA: TGCGCCAGCAGCCAAGATGGTAGCAAGCAAGCTGGAAACACCATATATTTT. Translating it yields CASSQDGSKQAGNTIYF. The V and J genes are TRBV4-3 and TRBJ1-3, with D unresolved. CDR1 LGHNA and CDR2 YSLEER come from the germline V gene. CDR3 size: 17 residues. The V end was cut by 0 bases, the J end by 2 bases, with 14 bases between.

Many counts were recorded for this clonotype. The V gene is TRBV5-1, the J gene TRBJ2-5; D possibly matches TRBD1 or TRBD2 (6 bases each). V was pared by 7 bases and J by 5 bases, with 9 bases between. Germline CDR1 and CDR2: SGHRS and YFSETQ. There are 11 residues in the CDR3. CDR3: CASGGPETQYF. As DNA, the CDR3 is TGCGCCAGCGGGGGGCCGGAGACCCAGTACTTC.

The CDR3 nucleotides read TGCAGTGCTAGAGATTTGGGGACTAGCGGGAGCTCGGAGACCCAGTACTTC. This codes for CSARDLGTSGSSETQYF. This chain connects TRBV20-1 to TRBJ2-5; 14 nucleotides line up with TRBD2. The V and J ends lost 0 bases and 5 bases, in that order; junction bases with no gene match: 8. The CDR3 is 17 residues long. The germline CDR1 and CDR2 sequences are DFQATT and SNEGSKA (reference sequence).

This clonotype was observed at least ten times. The chain carries TRBV12-3 or TRBV12-4 and TRBJ1-6; 8 bases are shared with TRBD1. The CDR3 is made up of 16 amino acids. Unmatched junction bases numbered 8, after V lost 7 bases and J lost 3 bases. The CDR3 coding sequence is TGTGCCAGCACCACGAGACAGGGGATCTATAATTCACCCCTCCACTTT. It yields the protein CASTTRQGIYNSPLHF.